What follows are 24 T cell receptor beta chains derived from one specimen sequenced in a study of identifying expanded T cells in peripheral blood. Some clones are missing from TCRdb's copy, which holds only in-frame ones; the method was immunoSEQ multiplex PCR. The table includes tens of thousands of clones, approximately 85% detected once. Material: blood. These receptors all stem from a person between 18 and 69 years old in good health.

V gene TRBV5-1 combines with J gene TRBJ2-6, with D unclear. The CDR3 runs 15 residues. Germline CDR1 SGHRS, CDR2 YFSETQ. The V and J ends lost 2 bases and 2 bases respectively, with 8 bases between them. CDR3 nucleotide sequence: TGCGCCAGCAGCTTCTTAAGAGCTGGGGCCAACGTCCTGACTTTC. Its protein product is CASSFLRAGANVLTF. The variable domain in full, with the rest retrieved from reference TRBV5-1 and TRBJ2-6, is KAGVTQTPRYLIKTRGQQVTLSCSPISGHRSVSWYQQTPGQGLQFLFEYFSETQRNKGNFPGRFSGRQFSNSRSEMNVSTLELGDSALYLCASSFLRAGANVLTFGAGSRLTVL.

This sequence joins TRBV2 and TRBJ2-3; unclear D gene. CDR1 and CDR2 from the germline V gene are SNHLY and FYNNEI. V lost 4 bases, J lost 7 bases, and 9 bases lay in between. The CDR3 spans 12 residues. This CDR3 is CASSGRPHTQYF. The DNA of the CDR3 is TGTGCCAGCAGTGGAAGGCCCCATACGCAGTATTTT. Looking up the rest from reference TRBV2 and TRBJ2-3 gives the full variable domain: EPEVTQTPSHQVTQMGQEVILRCVPISNHLYFYWYRQILGQKVEFLVSFYNNEISEKSEIFDDQFSVERPDGSNFTLKIRSTKLEDSAMYFCASSGRPHTQYFGPGTRLTVL.

The chain is built from TRBV6-6 and TRBJ1-2, with D perhaps matching TRBD1 (6 bases). V lost 2 bases to trimming and J lost 8 bases, with 12 bases between them. Germline CDR1 reads MNHNY; CDR2 reads SVGAGI (reference sequence). The CDR3 has 13 residues. CDR3 residues: CASSYRDIGGYTF. The CDR3 coding sequence is TGTGCCAGCAGTTACCGGGACATTGGGGGCTACACCTTC.

This chain joins TRBV6-6 and TRBJ2-7; the match to TRBD2 covers 14 bases. There are 15 residues in the CDR3. CDR1 is MNHNY and CDR2 is SVGAGI in the germline V gene (reference sequence). The V gene end was trimmed by 6 bases and the J gene end by 5 bases; junction bases not matched to a gene: 6. The CDR3 bases are TGTGCCAGCAGCCGAGGACTAGCGGGAGGTAACGAGCAGTACTTC. Protein product: CASSRGLAGGNEQYF.

This clone was counted once. The genes are TRBV30 and TRBJ2-7; D gene ambiguous. CDR1 GTSNPN and CDR2 SVGIG come from the germline V gene (reference sequence). This CDR3 has 12 amino acids. The V end was cut by 1 base, the J end by 2 bases, with 6 bases between. Here the CDR3 reads CAWSAGAYEQYF. CDR3 sequence (DNA): TGTGCCTGGAGTGCTGGGGCCTACGAGCAGTACTTC.

This chain uses TRBV18 with TRBJ1-2; D possibly corresponds to TRBD1 (6 bases). The V end lost 4 bases, the J end lost 1 base, and 13 bases lay between the germline ends. Germline assignment: CDR1 KGHSH and CDR2 LQKENI. The CDR3 covers 15 residues. The CDR3 DNA reads TGTGCCAGCTCACTAAGGACAGAAATTAACTATGGCTACACCTTC. Translated, it gives CASSLRTEINYGYTF. The full variable domain, completed using reference TRBV18 and TRBJ1-2, is NAGVMQNPRHLVRRRGQEARLRCSPMKGHSHVYWYRQLPEEGLKFMVYLQKENIIDESGMPKERFSAEFPKEGPSILRIQQVVRGDSAAYFCASSLRTEINYGYTFGSGTRLTVV.

The rearrangement joins TRBV7-2 to TRBJ2-7, with D unresolved. V dropped 5 bases and J dropped 7 bases, with 9 bases sitting between them. The germline gives CDR1 SGHTA, CDR2 FQGNSA. This CDR3 spans 11 amino acids. The CDR3 nucleotides read TGTGCCAGCAGCCCGAGTTTAGAGCAGTACTTC. It specifies CASSPSLEQYF.

With respect to this clone: This likely reflects a read error, since a far larger clone is one base away. The conserved final phenylalanine or tryptophan is absent from the CDR3, which likely points to a read error. This chain links TRBV29-1 with TRBJ1-2; D call uncertain. The germline V and J ends were trimmed by 6 bases and 2 bases, with 16 bases remaining between them. The CDR3 has 14 amino acids. From germline, CDR1 is SQVTM and CDR2 ANQGSEA. The CDR3 reads CSVLGGSTNYGYTL. The CDR3, as DNA: TGCAGCGTGCTCGGCGGGAGTACCAACTATGGCTACACCCTC.

The J gene is TRBJ1-1, the V gene TRBV6-5, with TRBD1 matching 11 bases. J was trimmed by 12 bases and V by 6 bases; bases with no gene match: 6. CDR1 MNHEY and CDR2 SVGAGI come from the germline V gene. The CDR3 is 12 amino acids. CDR3 DNA sequence: TGTGCCAGCAGGGGACAGGGGGGAGACACTTTCTTT. It translates to CASRGQGGDTFF.

The DNA of the CDR3 is TGTGCCAGCAGCCCCCGGGACAGGGGAGTCAGCTACACCTTC. Protein: CASSPRDRGVSYTF. The chain uses TRBV7-9 and TRBJ1-2, with 10 positions matching TRBD1. After removal of 5 bases from V and 9 bases from J, the junction contained 9 bases not matched to a gene. CDR3 length equals 14 residues. CDR1 and CDR2 from the germline V gene are SEHNR and FQNEAQ (reference sequence).

This chain joins TRBV4-1 and TRBJ2-1; the D is unclear. This CDR3 is 13 amino acids long. Trimming removed 3 bases from V and 10 bases from J, with 13 bases in between. Germline-derived CDR1 and CDR2 are MGHRA and YSYEKL. CDR3 amino acids: CASSHPSVEEQFF. For the CDR3, the DNA is TGCGCCAGCAGCCACCCCTCCGTTGAAGAGCAGTTCTTC.

J is TRBJ1-1 and V is TRBV5-1; D possibly corresponds to TRBD1 (6 bases). CDR3 length: 13 residues. CDR1 and CDR2 from the germline V gene are SGHRS and YFSETQ. Trimming pared 7 bases from V and 5 bases from J, leaving 15 bases between. The chain's CDR3 is CASGQGFWTEAFF. The CDR3 DNA sequence: TGCGCCAGCGGCCAGGGGTTTTGGACTGAAGCTTTCTTT.

The rearrangement uses TRBV5-1 and TRBJ1-1; perhaps TRBD1 as D (6 bases). The ends were cut back, 1 base at V and 0 bases at J, with 16 bases in the middle. Per the germline V gene, CDR1 is SGHRS and CDR2 is YFSETQ. This CDR3 region has 17 residues. CDR3 protein: CASSLWFSAGVNTEAFF. CDR3 sequence (DNA): TGCGCCAGCAGCTTGTGGTTCTCTGCAGGGGTGAACACTGAAGCTTTCTTT. The full variable domain, in which reference TRBV5-1 and TRBJ1-1 provide the parts outside the CDR3, is KAGVTQTPRYLIKTRGQQVTLSCSPISGHRSVSWYQQTPGQGLQFLFEYFSETQRNKGNFPGRFSGRQFSNSRSEMNVSTLELGDSALYLCASSLWFSAGVNTEAFFGQGTRLTVV.

The chain uses TRBV19 and TRBJ2-7; 7 bases line up with TRBD1. Per germline, CDR1 LNHDA and CDR2 SQIVND (reference sequence). V shed 5 bases, J shed 3 bases, and the junction held 10 bases outside the gene matches. CDR3 length: 15 amino acids. CDR3 region: CASSSLTGAGYEQYF. DNA of the CDR3: TGTGCCAGTAGTTCTTTAACAGGGGCCGGCTACGAGCAGTACTTC. The full variable domain, completed using reference TRBV19 and TRBJ2-7, is DGGITQSPKYLFRKEGQNVTLSCEQNLNHDAMYWYRQDPGQGLRLIYYSQIVNDFQKGDIAEGYSVSREKKESFPLTVTSAQKNPTAFYLCASSSLTGAGYEQYFGPGTRLTVT.

The chain employs TRBV10-3 and TRBJ1-2; 12 nucleotides agree with TRBD1. The trim removed 6 bases at V and 1 base at J, leaving 3 bases unmatched. The germline CDR1 and CDR2 sequences are ENHRY and SYGVKD. The CDR3 runs to 15 residues. The CDR3 region is CAIRGQGARNYGYTF. For the CDR3, the DNA is TGTGCCATCAGGGGACAGGGGGCGCGTAACTATGGCTACACCTTC.

This rearrangement joins TRBV29-1 to TRBJ1-1; D is perhaps TRBD1 (5 bases). Germline V gene lookup returns CDR1 SQVTM and CDR2 ANQGSEA. The CDR3 loop spans 18 amino acids. The germline V and J ends were trimmed by 0 bases and 4 bases, with 24 bases remaining between them. CDR3 sequence (DNA): TGCAGCGTTGAAGATCTAGTCTGGCAGTTGGGGCAGGCCACTGAAGCTTTCTTT. Its protein is CSVEDLVWQLGQATEAFF. The full variable domain, completed using reference TRBV29-1 and TRBJ1-1, is SAVISQKPSRDICQRGTSLTIQCQVDSQVTMMFWYRQQPGQSLTLIATANQGSEATYESGFVIDKFPISRPNLTFSTLTVSNMSPEDSSIYLCSVEDLVWQLGQATEAFFGQGTRLTVV.

This chain links TRBV19 with TRBJ1-3; D gene uncertain. Germline values: CDR1 LNHDA, CDR2 SQIVND (reference sequence). V gave up 5 bases and J gave up 2 bases, with 13 bases separating them. The CDR3 has 15 residues. CDR3 coding DNA: TGTGCCAGTAGTGTTCACCCTGGGGCTGGAAACACCATATATTTT. This codes for CASSVHPGAGNTIYF. The variable domain in full, with the rest retrieved from reference TRBV19 and TRBJ1-3, is DGGITQSPKYLFRKEGQNVTLSCEQNLNHDAMYWYRQDPGQGLRLIYYSQIVNDFQKGDIAEGYSVSREKKESFPLTVTSAQKNPTAFYLCASSVHPGAGNTIYFGEGSWLTVV.

The chain uses TRBV18 and TRBJ2-7, with D possibly TRBD2 on 6 matching bases. Germline V CDR1 and CDR2: KGHSH, LQKENI. Trimming took off 2 bases at V and 5 bases at J, with 7 bases between the two ends. This CDR3 comprises 12 residues. The CDR3 is CASSPTGDEQYF. The DNA of the CDR3 is TGTGCCAGCTCACCAACGGGGGACGAGCAGTACTTC.

This chain uses TRBV19 with TRBJ1-5, with TRBD1 identical over 10 bases. The CDR3 spans 18 residues. Germline V gives CDR1 LNHDA, CDR2 SQIVND (reference sequence). V was pared by 2 bases and J by 2 bases, with 9 bases of the junction left unmatched. The CDR3 DNA sequence: TGTGCCAGTAGTATAAGGGACAGGGGTCGGTTCGGCAATCAGCCCCAGCATTTT. Its translation is CASSIRDRGRFGNQPQHF.

J is TRBJ1-5 and V is TRBV7-2, with 7 bases matching TRBD1. The germline CDR1 and CDR2 sequences are SGHTA and FQGNSA. The V segment lost 5 bases and the J segment 6 bases; nucleotides outside the gene matches: 4. The CDR3 has 13 amino acids. CDR3 in DNA: TGTGCCAGCAGCCCCAACAGGGGTCAGCCCCAGCATTTT. Residues: CASSPNRGQPQHF.

Here the CDR3 reads CASSRDRNTEAFF. The CDR3 DNA reads as TGTGCCAGCTCAAGGGACAGGAACACTGAAGCTTTCTTT. This chain joins TRBV18 and TRBJ1-1, with TRBD1 matching over 7 bases. The CDR3 is 13 residues long. The V gene end was trimmed by 5 bases and the J gene end by 1 base; junction bases not matched to a gene: 1. Per germline, CDR1 KGHSH and CDR2 LQKENI.

The sample holds one count of this clone. The chain recombines TRBV7-6 with TRBJ2-5, with unresolved D. Trimming removed 5 bases from V and 3 bases from J, with 4 bases in between. Germline V gene data show CDR1 as SGHVS and CDR2 as FNYEAQ. The CDR3 spans 11 residues. CDR3 sequence (DNA): TGTGCCAGCAGCCCTAAAGAGACCCAGTACTTC. Its protein is CASSPKETQYF.

The gene calls are TRBV6-1 and TRBJ2-7; 10 nucleotides match TRBD1. CDR1 is MNHNS, CDR2 SASEGT, per germline. The CDR3 contains 15 residues. The V gene end was trimmed by 5 bases and the J gene end by 4 bases; junction bases not matched to a gene: 8. Here the CDR3 reads CASSRPGQGLYEQYF. The CDR3 nucleotides read TGTGCCAGCAGTAGACCGGGACAGGGGTTATACGAGCAGTACTTC.

V is TRBV9 and J is TRBJ2-7; unclear D gene. The ends were cut back, 1 base at V and 2 bases at J, with 10 bases in the middle. CDR3 size: 14 residues. Per germline, CDR1 SGDLS and CDR2 YYNGEE. The DNA for the CDR3 is TGTGCCAGCAGCGTATTGGACGGAGCCTACGAGCAGTACTTC. Amino acid sequence: CASSVLDGAYEQYF.